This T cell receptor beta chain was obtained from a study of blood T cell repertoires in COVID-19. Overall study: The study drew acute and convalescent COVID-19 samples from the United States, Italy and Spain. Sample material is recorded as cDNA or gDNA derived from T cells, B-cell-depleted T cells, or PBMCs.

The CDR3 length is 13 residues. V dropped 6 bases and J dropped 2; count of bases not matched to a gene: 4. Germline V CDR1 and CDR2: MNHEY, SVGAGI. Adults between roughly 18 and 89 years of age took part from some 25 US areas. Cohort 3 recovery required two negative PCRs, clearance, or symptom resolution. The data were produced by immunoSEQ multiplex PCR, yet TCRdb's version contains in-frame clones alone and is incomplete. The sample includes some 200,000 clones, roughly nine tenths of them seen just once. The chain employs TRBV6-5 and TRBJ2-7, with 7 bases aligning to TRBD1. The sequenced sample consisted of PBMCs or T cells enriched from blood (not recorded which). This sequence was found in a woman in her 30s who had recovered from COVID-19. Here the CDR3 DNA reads TGTGCCAGCAGACCGGACAGGACCTACGAGCAGTACTTC. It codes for CASRPDRTYEQYF.